These 17 T cell receptor beta chains originate from one sample sequenced in a study of CD8+ T cells in alopecia areata. CD4+ lymphocytes from about 5 patients underwent sorting into CD25+CD127- populations. As the sequencing template, cDNA was produced by extracting RNA and reverse transcribing it. Assay: immunoSEQ multiplex PCR; the TCRdb copy retains only in-frame clones and omits some. The profile shows roughly 8,000 clones, roughly 70% of them singletons. The sample comprised CD4+ Tregs sorted from blood. Every receptor here comes from a human donor with alopecia areata.

The chain has TRBV5-1 and TRBJ1-1; possible D gene TRBD1, 6 bases. CDR3 size: 14 residues. Germline V lookup: CDR1 SGHRS, CDR2 YFSETQ. The ends were cut back, 1 base at V and 6 bases at J, with 13 bases in the middle. CDR3 region: CASSLTSGGSEAFF. The CDR3 bases are TGCGCCAGCAGCTTGACGTCGGGGGGCTCTGAAGCTTTCTTT.

This clone appeared once. The V gene is TRBV7-9, the J gene TRBJ2-5, with no clear D. The DNA end is more similar to TRBJ2-7, so the J call may be wrong. CDR3 length equals 13 residues. The germline V gene encodes CDR1 SEHNR and CDR2 FQNEAQ (reference sequence). The CDR3 DNA follows: TGTGCCAGCAGCTCGGACGGGTCCTACGAGCAGTACTTC. Its protein is CASSSDGSYEQYF.

This clone was observed a single time. The chain carries TRBV4-2 and TRBJ2-5, with TRBD2 as a possible D gene (5 bases). With 4 bases removed from V and 1 base from J, the gap between germline ends came to 10 bases. Per germline, CDR1 LGHNA and CDR2 YNFKEQ. The CDR3 extends over 14 amino acids. The CDR3 DNA reads as TGTGCCAGCAGCCGAACTAGAATCCAAGAGACCCAGTACTTC. Protein product: CASSRTRIQETQYF.

The gene calls are TRBV2 and TRBJ1-1, with D unresolved. The V end lost 5 bases, the J end lost 3 bases, and 13 bases lay between the germline ends. The CDR3 has 14 amino acids. Germline-derived CDR1 and CDR2 are SNHLY and FYNNEI. CDR3 nucleotides: TGTGCCAGCAGTCAATTCTTGCGGGACACTGAAGCTTTCTTT. Translating gives CASSQFLRDTEAFF.

In this sample, this clone turned up a few times. This chain links TRBV27 with TRBJ1-5; a possible D gene is TRBD1 (5 bases). V gave up 7 bases and J gave up 2 bases, with 12 bases separating them. The CDR3 has 14 amino acids. Germline V gene data show CDR1 as MNHEY and CDR2 as SMNVEV (reference sequence). Here the CDR3 reads CASKGTIGNQPQHF. In DNA form, the CDR3 reads TGTGCCAGCAAGGGGACGATTGGCAATCAGCCCCAGCATTTT.

This CDR3 reads CASSWGESVYEQYF. The CDR3, as DNA: TGTGCCAGCAGTTGGGGGGAGTCGGTCTACGAGCAGTACTTC. The chain couples TRBV7-9 to TRBJ2-7; tentatively, D is TRBD2 (6 bases). Germline assignment: CDR1 SEHNR and CDR2 FQNEAQ (reference sequence). The CDR3 is 14 amino acids. The V gene lost 6 bases and the J gene lost 3 bases, with 15 bases spanning the gap.

This clone was seen a handful of times. This rearrangement joins TRBV7-9 to TRBJ2-2; 8 nucleotides line up with TRBD1. The CDR3 is 14 amino acids. Trimming cost V 5 bases and J 7 bases; bases outside gene matches: 6. Germline CDR1 SEHNR, CDR2 FQNEAQ (reference sequence). In DNA, the CDR3 is TGTGCCAGCAGCAAGCAGGGGGCGATCGGGGAGCTGTTTTTT. Protein: CASSKQGAIGELFF.

The count of this clone is one. V usage is TRBV5-6 and J usage is TRBJ2-2; unclear D gene. The CDR3 loop spans 16 amino acids. V was cut by 0 bases and J by 3 bases, with 12 bases left in between. CDR1 and CDR2 (germline): SGHDT, YYEEEE. The CDR3 DNA is TGTGCCAGCAGCTTGGTTTGGGTCGGAGACACCGGGGAGCTGTTTTTT. Translating gives CASSLVWVGDTGELFF.

This chain connects TRBV11-3 to TRBJ2-1; either TRBD1 or TRBD2 may fit D (6 bases each). Trimming removed 5 bases from V and 9 bases from J, with 20 bases in between. Germline loops: CDR1 SGHNT, CDR2 YENEEA. The CDR3 contains 15 residues. This chain's CDR3 is CASSLGGLALGEQFF. Here the CDR3 DNA reads TGTGCCAGCAGCCTAGGGGGGCTAGCCCTTGGTGAGCAGTTCTTC.

J is TRBJ2-1 and V is TRBV5-5, with TRBD2 matching 9 bases. With V trimmed by 2 bases and J by 7 bases, 7 bases remained unmatched. The CDR3 covers 15 residues. Germline V gene sequence: CDR1 SGHKS, CDR2 YYEKEE (reference sequence). The CDR3 loop is CASSFTGLATNEQFF. Here the CDR3 DNA reads TGTGCCAGCAGCTTTACGGGACTAGCTACGAATGAGCAGTTCTTC.

This chain links TRBV6-6 with TRBJ2-5; a possible D gene is TRBD1 (6 bases). The DNA end is a closer match to TRBJ2-7, so the J assignment may be wrong. The CDR3 is made up of 13 amino acids. The germline V gene has CDR1 MNHNY and CDR2 SVGAGI (reference sequence). CDR3 amino acids: CASSRGTSYEQYF. The CDR3 DNA follows: TGTGCCAGCAGTAGGGGGACCTCCTACGAGCAGTACTTC.

The rearrangement links TRBV5-1 to TRBJ2-1; D gene uncertain. The CDR3 length is 15 residues. Germline-derived CDR1 and CDR2 are SGHRS and YFSETQ. The V and J ends lost 5 bases and 9 bases respectively, with 21 bases between them. As DNA, the CDR3 is TGCGCCAGCAGTATATGGTTGGGGTCTCCTGGTGAGCAGTTCTTC. It encodes CASSIWLGSPGEQFF.

The V call is TRBV19, the J call TRBJ2-7; TRBD2 agrees at 7 bases. CDR1 and CDR2 from the germline V gene are LNHDA and SQIVND (reference sequence). V dropped 4 bases and J dropped 6; count of bases not matched to a gene: 3. This CDR3 spans 12 amino acids. The chain's CDR3 is CASSTWGGEQYF. CDR3 DNA: TGTGCCAGTAGTACCTGGGGGGGCGAGCAGTACTTC.

Note on this clone: Additional DNA sequences in this sample encode the identical CDR3. This chain joins TRBV29-1 and TRBJ2-7; 12 nucleotides agree with TRBD1. This CDR3 contains 14 residues. Trimming removed 4 bases from V and 6 bases from J; junction bases left unmatched: 7. From germline, CDR1 is SQVTM and CDR2 ANQGSEA. The CDR3 sequence: CSVGGQGASFEQYF. The CDR3 DNA reads as TGCAGCGTTGGGGGACAGGGGGCTTCGTTCGAGCAGTACTTC.

The chain has TRBV7-9 and TRBJ2-5; 7 nucleotides line up with TRBD2. The CDR3 extends over 14 amino acids. Germline V gene lookup returns CDR1 SEHNR and CDR2 FQNEAQ (reference sequence). Trimming cost V 3 bases and J 4 bases; bases outside gene matches: 5. DNA of the CDR3: TGTGCCAGCAGCTTCTGGGGCGGGGGAGAGACCCAGTACTTC. It specifies CASSFWGGGETQYF.

The V call is TRBV7-9, the J call TRBJ2-3, with 7 nucleotides matching TRBD2. Germline V lookup: CDR1 SEHNR, CDR2 FQNEAQ (reference sequence). The CDR3 has 15 residues. V lost 4 bases to trimming and J lost 2 bases; unmatched junction nucleotides: 6. CDR3 amino acids: CASSSGLAVTDTQYF. The DNA of the CDR3 is TGTGCCAGCAGCTCTGGTCTAGCGGTCACAGATACGCAGTATTTT.

DNA of the CDR3: TGTGCCAGCAGTTCAACAGGGAATAGCAATCAGCCCCAGCATTTT. Its protein product is CASSSTGNSNQPQHF. The chain joins TRBV6-6 to TRBJ1-5, with D possibly TRBD1 on 6 matching bases. Germline V gene data show CDR1 as MNHNY and CDR2 as SVGAGI (reference sequence). The CDR3 extends over 15 amino acids. The germline V and J ends were trimmed by 4 bases and 0 bases, with 10 bases remaining between them.